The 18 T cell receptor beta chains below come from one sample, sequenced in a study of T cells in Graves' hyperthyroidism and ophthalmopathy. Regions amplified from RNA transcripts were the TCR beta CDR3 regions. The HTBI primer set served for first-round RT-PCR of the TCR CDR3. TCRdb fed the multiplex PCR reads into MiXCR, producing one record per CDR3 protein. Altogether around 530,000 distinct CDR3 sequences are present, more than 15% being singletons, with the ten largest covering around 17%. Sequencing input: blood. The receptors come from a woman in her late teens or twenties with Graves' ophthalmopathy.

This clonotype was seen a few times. The CDR3 DNA sequence: TGTGCCAGCAGCCAGGGTTCGTGGGAGACCCAGTACTTC. This encodes CASSQGSWETQYF. The chain uses TRBV27 and TRBJ2-5; maybe TRBD1 (5 bases). The CDR3 totals 13 residues. Germline V CDR1 and CDR2: MNHEY, SMNVEV (reference sequence). V gave up 6 bases and J gave up 5 bases, with 13 bases separating them.

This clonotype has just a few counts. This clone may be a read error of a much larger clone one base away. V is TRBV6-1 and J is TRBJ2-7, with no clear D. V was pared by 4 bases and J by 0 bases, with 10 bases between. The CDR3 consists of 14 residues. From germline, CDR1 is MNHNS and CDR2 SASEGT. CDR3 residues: CASSVNSGSYEQYF. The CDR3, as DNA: TGTGCCAGCAGTGTCAACTCAGGCTCCTACGAGCAGTACTTC.

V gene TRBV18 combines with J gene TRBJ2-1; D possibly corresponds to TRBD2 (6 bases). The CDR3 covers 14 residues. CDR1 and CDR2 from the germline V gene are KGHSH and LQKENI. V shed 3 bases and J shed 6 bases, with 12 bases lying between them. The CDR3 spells CASSPAWRGNEQFF. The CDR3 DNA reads TGTGCCAGCTCACCGGCCTGGCGGGGCAATGAGCAGTTCTTC.

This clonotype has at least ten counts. The CDR3 DNA is TGTGCCAGCAGCTCATTAGCGGGACTAGCGGTATACAATGAGCAGTTCTTC. This gives the protein CASSSLAGLAVYNEQFF. The chain carries TRBV11-2 and TRBJ2-1; 11 nucleotides match TRBD2. CDR3 length: 17 residues. CDR1 is SGHAT and CDR2 is FQNNGV in the germline V gene. Germline trimming cut 4 bases from V and 4 bases from J; bases unmatched to any gene: 9.

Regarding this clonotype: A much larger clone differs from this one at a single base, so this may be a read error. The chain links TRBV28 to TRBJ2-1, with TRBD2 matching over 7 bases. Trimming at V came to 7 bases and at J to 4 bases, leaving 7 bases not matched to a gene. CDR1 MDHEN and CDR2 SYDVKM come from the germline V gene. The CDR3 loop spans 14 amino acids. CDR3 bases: TGTGCCAGCAAACGCGGGGGTCGGTACAATGAGCAGTTCTTC. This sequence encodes CASKRGGRYNEQFF.

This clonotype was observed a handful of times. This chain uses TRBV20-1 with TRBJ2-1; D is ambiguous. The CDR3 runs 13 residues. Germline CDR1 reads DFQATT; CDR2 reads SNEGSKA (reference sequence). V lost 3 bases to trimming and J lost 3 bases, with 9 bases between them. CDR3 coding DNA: TGCAGTGCTAGCGATCGGTTCTACAATGAGCAGTTCTTC. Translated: CSASDRFYNEQFF.

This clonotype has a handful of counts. This CDR3 is CASSEGGGPVNEQYF. In DNA, the CDR3 is TGTGCCAGCAGTGAAGGCGGGGGGCCGGTCAACGAGCAGTACTTC. V gene TRBV2 combines with J gene TRBJ2-7, with 8 bases identical to TRBD2. With V trimmed by 1 base and J by 5 bases, 7 bases remained unmatched. Germline V lookup: CDR1 SNHLY, CDR2 FYNNEI. This CDR3 is built from 15 residues.

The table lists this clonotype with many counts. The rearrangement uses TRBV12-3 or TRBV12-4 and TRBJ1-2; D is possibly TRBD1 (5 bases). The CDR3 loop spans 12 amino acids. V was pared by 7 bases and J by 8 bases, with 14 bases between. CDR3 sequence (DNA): TGTGCCAGCACCCGGGGACCGGGAGGCTACACCTTC. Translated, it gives CASTRGPGGYTF.

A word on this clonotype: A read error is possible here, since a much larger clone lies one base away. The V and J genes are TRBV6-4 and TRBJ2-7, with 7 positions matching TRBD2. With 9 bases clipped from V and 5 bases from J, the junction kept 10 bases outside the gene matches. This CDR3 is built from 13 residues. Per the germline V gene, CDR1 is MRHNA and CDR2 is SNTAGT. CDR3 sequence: CASQTTSENEQYF. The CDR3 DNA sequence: TGTGCCAGTCAAACTACTAGCGAGAACGAGCAGTACTTC.

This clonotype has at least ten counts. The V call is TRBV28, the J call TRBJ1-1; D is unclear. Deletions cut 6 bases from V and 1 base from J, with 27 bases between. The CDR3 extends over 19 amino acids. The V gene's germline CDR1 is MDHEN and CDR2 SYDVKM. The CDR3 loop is CASSQAYPRKGRPNTEAFF. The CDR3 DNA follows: TGTGCCAGCAGCCAAGCTTATCCCCGAAAAGGAAGACCGAACACTGAAGCTTTCTTT.

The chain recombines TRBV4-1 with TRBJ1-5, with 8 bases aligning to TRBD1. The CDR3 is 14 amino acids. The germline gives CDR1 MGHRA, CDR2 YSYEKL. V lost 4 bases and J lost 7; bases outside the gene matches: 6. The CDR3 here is CASSPRQGRQPQHF. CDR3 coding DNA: TGCGCCAGCAGCCCAAGACAGGGGAGGCAGCCCCAGCATTTT.

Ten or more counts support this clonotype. The CDR3 nucleotides read TGCGCCAGCAGCTTGGCCGGACTAACCCCCTACAATGAGCAGTTCTTC. Its translation: CASSLAGLTPYNEQFF. The chain has TRBV5-1 and TRBJ2-1, with a tentative D call TRBD2 (6 bases). Germline CDR1 SGHRS, CDR2 YFSETQ. The V end was cut by 0 bases, the J end by 2 bases, with 12 bases between. The CDR3 runs 16 residues.

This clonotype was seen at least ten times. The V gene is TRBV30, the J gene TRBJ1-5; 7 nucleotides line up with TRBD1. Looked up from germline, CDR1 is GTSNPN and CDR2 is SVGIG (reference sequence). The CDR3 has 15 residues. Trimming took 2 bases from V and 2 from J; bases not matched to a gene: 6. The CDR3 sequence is CAWSRQGEGNQPQHF. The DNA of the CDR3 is TGTGCCTGGAGTCGACAGGGAGAAGGCAATCAGCCCCAGCATTTT.

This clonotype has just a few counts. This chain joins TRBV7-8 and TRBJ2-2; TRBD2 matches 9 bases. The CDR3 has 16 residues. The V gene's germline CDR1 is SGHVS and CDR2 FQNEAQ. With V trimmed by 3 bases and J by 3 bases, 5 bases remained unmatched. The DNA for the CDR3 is TGTGCCAGCAGCTTTGGCGGGGGGGCGGACACCGGGGAGCTGTTTTTT. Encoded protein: CASSFGGGADTGELFF.

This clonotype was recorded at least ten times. CDR3 sequence reads: CASSEVGTSGGNEQFF. CDR3 DNA: TGTGCCAGCAGTGAAGTGGGGACTAGCGGGGGCAATGAGCAGTTCTTC. The rearrangement links TRBV2 to TRBJ2-1; TRBD2 aligns across 14 bases. Trimming cost V 1 base and J 6 bases; bases outside gene matches: 2. Germline assignment: CDR1 SNHLY and CDR2 FYNNEI. The CDR3 totals 16 residues. The full variable domain, with the rest looked up from reference TRBV2 and TRBJ2-1, is EPEVTQTPSHQVTQMGQEVILRCVPISNHLYFYWYRQILGQKVEFLVSFYNNEISEKSEIFDDQFSVERPDGSNFTLKIRSTKLEDSAMYFCASSEVGTSGGNEQFFGPGTRLTVL.

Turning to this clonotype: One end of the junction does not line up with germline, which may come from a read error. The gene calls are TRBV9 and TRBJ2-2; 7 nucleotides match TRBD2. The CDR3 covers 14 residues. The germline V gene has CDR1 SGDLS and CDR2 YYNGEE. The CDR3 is CASSANPASGEPFF. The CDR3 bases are TGTGCCAGCAGCGCGAACCCGGCCAGCGGGGAGCCGTTTTTT.

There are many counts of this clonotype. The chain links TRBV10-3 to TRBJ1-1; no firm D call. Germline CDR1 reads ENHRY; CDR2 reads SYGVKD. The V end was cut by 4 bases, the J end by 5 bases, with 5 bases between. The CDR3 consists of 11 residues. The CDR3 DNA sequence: TGTGCCATCAGTGGGTGGACTGAAGCTTTCTTT. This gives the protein CAISGWTEAFF.

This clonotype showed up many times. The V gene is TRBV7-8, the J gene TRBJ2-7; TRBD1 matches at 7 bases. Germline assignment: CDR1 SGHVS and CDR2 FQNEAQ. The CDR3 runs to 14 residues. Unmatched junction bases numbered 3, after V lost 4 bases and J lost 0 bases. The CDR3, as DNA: TGTGCCAGCAGCTGGGGACAGTTCTCCTACGAGCAGTACTTC. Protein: CASSWGQFSYEQYF.